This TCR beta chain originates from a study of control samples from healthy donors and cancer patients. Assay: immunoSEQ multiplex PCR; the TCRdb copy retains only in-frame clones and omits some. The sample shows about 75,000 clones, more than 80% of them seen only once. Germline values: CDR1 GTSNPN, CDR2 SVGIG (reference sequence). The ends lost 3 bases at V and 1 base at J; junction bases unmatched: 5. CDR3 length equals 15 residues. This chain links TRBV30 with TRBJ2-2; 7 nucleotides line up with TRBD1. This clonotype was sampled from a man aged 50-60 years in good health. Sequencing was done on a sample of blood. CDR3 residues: CAWRVDRENTGELFF. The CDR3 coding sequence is TGTGCCTGGAGGGTAGACAGGGAGAACACCGGGGAGCTGTTTTTT.